The entry below gives a single T cell receptor beta chain sequence along with its context. As processed by the authors: Amplified reference gene primers provided the basis for estimating nucleated cell counts. The data were produced by immunoSEQ multiplex PCR, yet TCRdb's version contains in-frame clones alone and is incomplete. V, J and clone size were drawn from that table, and D and trimming were deduced from the DNA. The sample lists almost 200,000 clones; 79% were seen once. The record originates from a study of blood T cell repertoires in COVID-19. Study at large: Sample material is recorded as cDNA or gDNA derived from T cells, B-cell-depleted T cells, or PBMCs.

V shed 3 bases and J shed 2 bases, with 5 bases lying between them. The germline V gene has CDR1 MRHNA and CDR2 SNTAGT. CDR3 length: 14 residues. The chain uses TRBV6-4 and TRBJ2-6; D is uncertain. The TCR was taken from a woman in her forties with COVID-19, enrolled during active disease. The source material was peripheral blood. CDR3 sequence reads: CASSDPTGANVLTF. CDR3 DNA: TGTGCCAGCAGTGATCCCACTGGGGCCAACGTCCTGACTTTC.